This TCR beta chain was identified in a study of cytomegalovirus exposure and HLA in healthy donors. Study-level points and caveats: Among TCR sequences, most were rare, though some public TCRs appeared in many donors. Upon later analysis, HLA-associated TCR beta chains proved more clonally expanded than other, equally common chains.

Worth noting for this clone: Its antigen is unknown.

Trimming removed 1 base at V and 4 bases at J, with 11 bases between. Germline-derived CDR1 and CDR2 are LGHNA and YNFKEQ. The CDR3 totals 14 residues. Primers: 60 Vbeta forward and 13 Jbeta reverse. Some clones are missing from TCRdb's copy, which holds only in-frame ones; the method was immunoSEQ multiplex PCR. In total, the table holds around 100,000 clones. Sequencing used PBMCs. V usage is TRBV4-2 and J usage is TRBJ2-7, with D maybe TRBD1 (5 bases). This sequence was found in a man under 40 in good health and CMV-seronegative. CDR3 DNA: TGTGCCAGCAGCCAAGTAACAGGACGGTACGAGCAGTACTTC. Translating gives CASSQVTGRYEQYF.